This TCR beta chain was identified during a study of T cell responses to AZD1222 COVID-19 vaccine. Study summary: The study pooled second doses at about 4 or about 12 weeks. General observations from the study: The study identified only six AZD1222 recipients as seropositive at baseline. All repertoire sampling was performed exclusively after the peak T cell response.

As regards this clone: Antigen: not known.

CDR1 MNHEY and CDR2 SVGAGI come from the germline V gene. Trimming took off 2 bases at V and 4 bases at J, with 14 bases between the two ends. The CDR3 covers 15 residues. Sequencing used immunoSEQ multiplex PCR; TCRdb keeps in-frame clones, though not all of them. The sample comprises 100,000 to 150,000 clones, roughly nine tenths of which are singletons, and roughly 1.5% rests with the top ten. This TCR derives from an adult in good health. The V gene is TRBV6-5, the J gene TRBJ1-2, with TRBD1 as a possible D gene (6 bases). Sequencing was performed on peripheral blood, taken on day 0 of AZD1222 vaccination. The CDR3: CASSYAYGQTYGYTF. CDR3 in DNA: TGTGCCAGCAGTTACGCCTACGGACAGACCTATGGCTACACCTTC.